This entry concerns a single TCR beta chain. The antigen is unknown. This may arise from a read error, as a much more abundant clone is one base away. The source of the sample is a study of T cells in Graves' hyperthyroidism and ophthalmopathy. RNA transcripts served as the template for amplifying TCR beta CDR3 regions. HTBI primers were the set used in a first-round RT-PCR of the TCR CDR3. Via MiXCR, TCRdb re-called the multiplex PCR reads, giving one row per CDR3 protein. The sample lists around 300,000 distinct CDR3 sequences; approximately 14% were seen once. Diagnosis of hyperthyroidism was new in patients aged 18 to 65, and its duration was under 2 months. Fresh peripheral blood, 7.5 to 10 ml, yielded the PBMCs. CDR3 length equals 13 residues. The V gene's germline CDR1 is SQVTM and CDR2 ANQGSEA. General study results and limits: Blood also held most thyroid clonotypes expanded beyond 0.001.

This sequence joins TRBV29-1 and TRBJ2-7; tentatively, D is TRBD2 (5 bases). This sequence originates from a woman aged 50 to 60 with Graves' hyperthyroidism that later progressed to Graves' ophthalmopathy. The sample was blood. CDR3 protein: CSVGETRTYEQHF. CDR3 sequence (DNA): TGCAGCGTTGGGGAGACGCGGACCTACGAGCAGCACTTC.